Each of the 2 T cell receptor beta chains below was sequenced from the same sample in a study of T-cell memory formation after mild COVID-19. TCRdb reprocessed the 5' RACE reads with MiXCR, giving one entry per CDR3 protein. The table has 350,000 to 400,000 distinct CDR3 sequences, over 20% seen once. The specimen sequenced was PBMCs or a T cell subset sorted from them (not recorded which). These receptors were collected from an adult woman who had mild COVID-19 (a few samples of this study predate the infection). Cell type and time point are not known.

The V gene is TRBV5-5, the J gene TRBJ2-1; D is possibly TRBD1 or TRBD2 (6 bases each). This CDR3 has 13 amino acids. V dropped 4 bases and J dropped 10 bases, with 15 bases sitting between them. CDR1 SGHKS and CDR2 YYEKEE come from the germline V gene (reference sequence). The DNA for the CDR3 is TGTGCCAGCAGCCCCACGGGGGCTCGAGAGCAGTTCTTC. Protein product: CASSPTGAREQFF.

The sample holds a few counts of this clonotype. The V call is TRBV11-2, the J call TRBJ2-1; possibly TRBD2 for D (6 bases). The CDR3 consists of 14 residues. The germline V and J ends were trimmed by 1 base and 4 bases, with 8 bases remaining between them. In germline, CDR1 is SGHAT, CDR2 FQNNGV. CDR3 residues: CASSLAGEYNEQFF. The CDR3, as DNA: TGTGCCAGCAGCTTAGCGGGGGAATACAATGAGCAGTTCTTC. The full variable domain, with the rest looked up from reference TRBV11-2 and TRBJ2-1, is EAGVAQSPRYKIIEKRQSVAFWCNPISGHATLYWYQQILGQGPKLLIQFQNNGVVDDSQLPKDRFSAERLKGVDSTLKIQPAKLEDSAVYLCASSLAGEYNEQFFGPGTRLTVL.